The next 13 T cell receptor beta chains were all read from a single sample in a study of T-cell reconstitution after alpha-beta-depleted transplantation in children. As it was prepared, the TCRbeta library received unique molecular identifiers. TCRdb itself ran the PCR reads through MiXCR, one entry per CDR3 protein. The sample has 450,000 to 500,000 distinct CDR3 sequences; roughly an eighth are singletons. The material was PBMCs from the stem cell graft donor, obtained from the stem cell graft. The origin of the receptors is a human donor who donated a stem cell graft to a child with combined immunodeficiency.

There are a few counts of this clonotype. The chain joins TRBV6-1 to TRBJ1-6; D is possibly TRBD1 (5 bases). Germline values: CDR1 MNHNS, CDR2 SASEGT. Trimming cost V 6 bases and J 7 bases, with 13 bases left between them. This CDR3 is 14 amino acids long. The CDR3 protein is CASRSGTDNSPLHF. CDR3 nucleotide sequence: TGTGCCAGCAGGTCCGGGACGGACAATTCACCCCTCCACTTT.

This clonotype was counted many times. The gene calls are TRBV12-3 or TRBV12-4 and TRBJ2-1; no reliable D call. Trimming removed 6 bases at V and 3 bases at J, with 9 bases between. The CDR3 length is 13 residues. In DNA form, the CDR3 reads TGTGCCAGCAGCCCCGCGGTCTACAATGAGCAGTTCTTC. Its protein product is CASSPAVYNEQFF.

This clonotype was seen a few times. The rearrangement links TRBV5-5 to TRBJ2-1, with TRBD2 identical over 15 bases. CDR3 length equals 16 residues. Germline CDR1 SGHKS, CDR2 YYEKEE (reference sequence). With V trimmed by 1 base and J by 8 bases, 4 bases remained unmatched. CDR3 in amino acids: CASSLWTSGGGDEQFF. In DNA form, the CDR3 reads TGTGCCAGCAGCTTGTGGACTAGCGGGGGGGGTGATGAGCAGTTCTTC.

V gene TRBV11-2 combines with J gene TRBJ2-2; D might be TRBD2 (7 bases). The length of the CDR3 is 15 residues. The germline V gene has CDR1 SGHAT and CDR2 FQNNGV. Trimming shortened V by 4 bases and J by 7 bases, and 16 bases separated the two germline ends. The CDR3 sequence is CASSSWGGAVGELFF. CDR3 in DNA: TGTGCCAGCAGCTCTTGGGGGGGGGCCGTCGGGGAGCTGTTTTTT.

This clonotype has ten or more counts. The V gene is TRBV29-1, the J gene TRBJ2-2; possible D gene TRBD2, 6 bases. Trimming removed 1 base at V and 0 bases at J, with 9 bases between. Germline-derived CDR1 and CDR2 are SQVTM and ANQGSEA. The CDR3 length is 15 residues. DNA for the CDR3: TGCAGCGTTGAAGCGGGGGATACGAACACCGGGGAGCTGTTTTTT. This codes for CSVEAGDTNTGELFF.

This clonotype occurred a few times. The chain links TRBV5-5 to TRBJ2-7; no reliable D call. The length of the CDR3 is 16 residues. V was cut by 4 bases and J by 2 bases, with 19 bases left in between. Germline CDR1 and CDR2: SGHKS and YYEKEE (reference sequence). The CDR3 region has the DNA TGTGCCAGCAGCCCCCGGACGGTACCCTGGACCTACGAGCAGTACTTC. Translation gives CASSPRTVPWTYEQYF.

This chain joins TRBV7-8 and TRBJ2-3; no clear D. The CDR3 consists of 15 residues. The germline V and J ends were trimmed by 5 bases and 6 bases, with 18 bases remaining between them. Germline CDR1 SGHVS, CDR2 FQNEAQ. For the CDR3, the DNA is TGTGCCAGCAGCATTAGAAACCGACTGACGGATACGCAGTATTTT. It is translated as CASSIRNRLTDTQYF. The full variable domain, completed using reference TRBV7-8 and TRBJ2-3, is GAGVSQSPRYKVAKRGQDVALRCDPISGHVSLFWYQQALGQGPEFLTYFQNEAQLDKSGLPSDRFFAERPEGSVSTLKIQRTQQEDSAVYLCASSIRNRLTDTQYFGPGTRLTVL.

This clonotype has only a few counts. This chain uses TRBV30 with TRBJ2-1, with a possible D match to TRBD1 (5 bases). V was cut by 0 bases and J by 9 bases, with 12 bases left in between. There are 13 residues in the CDR3. The germline CDR1 and CDR2 sequences are GTSNPN and SVGIG (reference sequence). Here the CDR3 reads CAWSVRSQGEQFF. The CDR3 nucleotides are TGTGCCTGGAGTGTGAGATCTCAGGGTGAGCAGTTCTTC.

This clonotype was counted ten times or more. CDR3 region: CSVEEDETSIHNEQFF. In nucleotides, the CDR3 is TGCAGCGTTGAAGAAGACGAGACTAGTATTCACAATGAGCAGTTCTTC. The V call is TRBV29-1, the J call TRBJ2-1; a weak D match, TRBD2 (6 bases). From germline, CDR1 is SQVTM and CDR2 ANQGSEA. With 0 bases removed from V and 5 bases from J, the gap between germline ends came to 17 bases. The CDR3 consists of 16 residues.

The J gene is TRBJ2-2, the V gene TRBV7-8; 11 nucleotides agree with TRBD2. The trim removed 2 bases at V and 4 bases at J, leaving 3 bases unmatched. There are 16 residues in the CDR3. Looked up from germline, CDR1 is SGHVS and CDR2 is FQNEAQ. As DNA, the CDR3 is TGTGCCAGCAGCTTAAAACTAGCGGGAGTCACCGGGGAGCTGTTTTTT. It is translated as CASSLKLAGVTGELFF.

This clonotype was seen a handful of times. The chain carries TRBV20-1 and TRBJ2-7; TRBD1 might be the D (6 bases). CDR1 is DFQATT, CDR2 SNEGSKA, per germline (reference sequence). CDR3 length equals 13 residues. The germline V and J ends were trimmed by 6 bases and 0 bases, with 12 bases remaining between them. The CDR3 spells CSASGQTSYEQYF. The CDR3 DNA follows: TGCAGTGCCAGCGGACAGACCTCCTACGAGCAGTACTTC.

This clonotype was found a few times. J is TRBJ2-3 and V is TRBV24-1, with a tentative D call TRBD1 (5 bases). The germline V and J ends were trimmed by 0 bases and 4 bases, with 13 bases remaining between them. This CDR3 is 16 amino acids long. Germline V gene data show CDR1 as KGHDR and CDR2 as SFDVKD. This CDR3 reads CATSDLHQGAADTQYF. For the CDR3, the DNA is TGTGCCACCAGTGATTTGCATCAAGGGGCGGCAGATACGCAGTATTTT.

The chain has TRBV9 and TRBJ2-1, with 9 bases lining up with TRBD2. The CDR3 sequence is 15 residues long. V lost 2 bases to trimming and J lost 3 bases; unmatched junction nucleotides: 3. The germline V gene has CDR1 SGDLS and CDR2 YYNGEE. The CDR3 nucleotides read TGTGCCAGCAGCGTGAGACTAGCGGACTACAATGAGCAGTTCTTC. Its protein is CASSVRLADYNEQFF.